The 11 T cell receptor beta chains presented below share a single source sample, sequenced in a study of response to subunit inactivated influenza vaccine. MiXCR, applied by TCRdb to the RT-PCR reads, yields one record per CDR3 protein. The sample lists 530,000 or so distinct CDR3 sequences; 25% were seen once. Sequences were derived from CD4+ T cells sorted from PBMCs, sampled about 5 days after vaccination. The source of these receptors is a man aged 45-65 years who received an inactivated influenza vaccine.

The J gene is TRBJ1-6, the V gene TRBV7-2; D gene uncertain. V was clipped by 0 bases and J by 5 bases, with 20 bases between them. Per germline, CDR1 SGHTA and CDR2 FQGNSA. The CDR3 is 19 amino acids. CDR3 nucleotides: TGTGCCAGCAGCTTAGCCTTTAATGTGGGAGCAGCTAATAATTCACCCCTCCACTTT. As protein: CASSLAFNVGAANNSPLHF.

The table lists this clonotype with a few counts. The chain carries TRBV29-1 and TRBJ2-1, with 8 positions matching TRBD2. Trimming at V came to 2 bases and at J to 4 bases, leaving 10 bases not matched to a gene. The CDR3 contains 16 residues. Germline V CDR1 and CDR2: SQVTM, ANQGSEA. CDR3: CSVERAREALYNEQFF. DNA of the CDR3: TGCAGCGTTGAAAGGGCGCGGGAGGCCCTTTACAATGAGCAGTTCTTC.

The chain employs TRBV5-1 and TRBJ1-2, with D unclear. This CDR3 has 12 residues. The germline CDR1 and CDR2 sequences are SGHRS and YFSETQ. V was shortened by 4 bases and J by 8 bases, with 12 bases between the two germline ends. The CDR3 coding sequence is TGCGCCAGCAGCCTCGACAACTCCGGCTACACCTTC. It translates to CASSLDNSGYTF.

This sequence joins TRBV7-9 and TRBJ1-3; 7 nucleotides align to TRBD1. In germline, CDR1 is SEHNR, CDR2 FQNEAQ (reference sequence). This CDR3 comprises 15 residues. Losses at the gene ends were 3 bases for V and 0 bases for J; bases not matched to a gene: 2. The CDR3 sequence: CASSLGTVSGNTIYF. DNA of the CDR3: TGTGCCAGCAGCTTGGGGACAGTCTCTGGAAACACCATATATTTT. Drawing the rest from reference TRBV7-9 and TRBJ1-3, the complete variable domain is DTGVSQNPRHKITKRGQNVTFRCDPISEHNRLYWYRQTLGQGPEFLTYFQNEAQLEKSRLLSDRFSAERPKGSFSTLEIQRTEQGDSAMYLCASSLGTVSGNTIYFGEGSWLTVV.

The chain carries TRBV5-6 and TRBJ2-7, with D possibly being TRBD1 (6 bases). The length of the CDR3 is 14 residues. The V and J ends lost 4 bases and 0 bases respectively, with 11 bases between them. Germline values: CDR1 SGHDT, CDR2 YYEEEE. As DNA, the CDR3 is TGTGCCAGCAGCGTCGACAGGAGCTCCTACGAGCAGTACTTC. Translating it yields CASSVDRSSYEQYF.

The genes are TRBV6-2 or TRBV6-3 and TRBJ1-2, with 8 bases that match TRBD1. V lost 2 bases, J lost 8 bases, and 7 bases stayed unmatched. CDR1 and CDR2 from the germline V gene are MNHEY and SVGEGT. CDR3 size: 14 residues. CDR3 in DNA: TGTGCCAGCAGTTACCCGGGAGGGACAGGAGGCTACACCTTC. Encoded protein: CASSYPGGTGGYTF.

Only a few counts were recorded for this clonotype. V and J are TRBV6-5 and TRBJ2-3; D perhaps matches TRBD1 (6 bases). V lost 3 bases and J lost 4, with 11 bases in between. The germline CDR1 and CDR2 sequences are MNHEY and SVGAGI. The CDR3 length is 14 residues. CDR3 in DNA: TGTGCCAGCAGTTATCGACAGGTTTCAGATACGCAGTATTTT. Residues: CASSYRQVSDTQYF.

In the case of this clonotype: One junction end disagrees with the germline gene, perhaps due to a read error. The rearrangement uses TRBV7-7 and TRBJ2-1; TRBD2 agrees at 8 bases. The germline V gene encodes CDR1 SSHAT and CDR2 FNYEAQ (reference sequence). The CDR3 spans 17 residues. CDR3 sequence: CASSLAPYGAGASEQFF. The CDR3 DNA reads as TGTGCTAGCAGCTTAGCCCCCTACGGAGCGGGGGCATCTGAGCAGTTCTTC.

The genes are TRBV7-9 and TRBJ1-2; the D is unclear. Germline V CDR1 and CDR2: SEHNR, FQNEAQ (reference sequence). The V end was cut by 5 bases, the J end by 7 bases, with 17 bases between. CDR3 size: 14 residues. CDR3 bases: TGTGCCAGCAGCCCGCCAGGAGCAACCGCTGGCTACACCTTC. As protein: CASSPPGATAGYTF.

This clonotype was seen only a few times. The rearrangement joins TRBV29-1 to TRBJ2-4, with D possibly TRBD1 on 6 matching bases. The germline gives CDR1 SQVTM, CDR2 ANQGSEA. V lost 6 bases, J lost 0 bases, and 15 bases lay in between. There are 15 residues in the CDR3. CDR3 amino acids: CSVEDRLAAKNIQYF. In DNA, the CDR3 is TGCAGCGTCGAGGACAGATTAGCAGCCAAAAACATTCAGTACTTC.

Remarks on this clonotype: The junction and the germline gene differ at one end; a read error may be behind it. V is TRBV2 and J is TRBJ1-5, with 7 positions matching TRBD1. Germline V CDR1 and CDR2: SNHLY, FYNNEI. This CDR3 has 15 residues. The DNA for the CDR3 is TGTGCCAGCGGTGACAGGGCGGGAGGCAATCAGCCCCAGCATTTT. Its translation: CASGDRAGGNQPQHF.